Presented here are 6 T cell receptor beta chains from one specimen sequenced in a study of blood T cell repertoires in COVID-19. Produced via immunoSEQ multiplex PCR; TCRdb's table is partial and in-frame only. This sample has 45,000 to 60,000 clones; 70% to 90% occur once, and the top ten carry 1.6%. The source material was peripheral blood. The receptors originated from a man between 60 and 75 years old with acute or convalescent COVID-19.

The J gene is TRBJ2-7, the V gene TRBV4-2; 10 positions agree with TRBD2. The CDR3 is made up of 15 amino acids. The V gene's germline CDR1 is LGHNA and CDR2 YNFKEQ. V lost 1 base and J lost 6; bases outside the gene matches: 6. CDR3 coding DNA: TGTGCCAGCAGCCAAGGTACTAGCGGGGTATTCGAGCAGTACTTC. This translates into CASSQGTSGVFEQYF.

V and J are TRBV14 and TRBJ2-7; 8 bases align to TRBD1. This CDR3 has 16 amino acids. CDR1 is SGHDN, CDR2 FVKESK, per germline. With 1 base clipped from V and 3 bases from J, the junction kept 8 bases outside the gene matches. The CDR3 region has the DNA TGTGCCAGCAGCCAAGGCCGGGACAGGAGTATCTACGAGCAGTACTTC. Translation gives CASSQGRDRSIYEQYF.

The V call is TRBV5-1, the J call TRBJ2-7; D unclear. Per the germline V gene, CDR1 is SGHRS and CDR2 is YFSETQ. Between the trimmed V and J ends, which lost 4 bases and 2 bases, there was a span of 10 bases. The CDR3 consists of 13 residues. CDR3 loop: CASSSGGTYEQYF. The CDR3 coding sequence is TGCGCCAGCAGCAGTGGCGGCACCTACGAGCAGTACTTC.

A remark on this clone: The junction and the germline gene differ at one end; a read error may be behind it. V gene TRBV29-1 combines with J gene TRBJ1-1, with a tentative D call TRBD1 (6 bases). Germline V CDR1 and CDR2: SQVTM, ANQGSEA. The CDR3 totals 12 residues. The CDR3 nucleotides are TGCAGCTTCCTCGGCGGGCAGGGGACGATACTCTTT. The encoded protein is CSFLGGQGTILF.

The chain recombines TRBV5-8 with TRBJ2-5, with D perhaps matching TRBD1 (7 bases). The CDR3 contains 15 residues. CDR1 is SGHTS and CDR2 is YDEGEE in the germline V gene. The germline V and J ends were trimmed by 4 bases and 0 bases, with 13 bases remaining between them. The CDR3 sequence: CASSAGQRYQETQYF. CDR3 DNA: TGTGCCAGCAGCGCGGGACAGAGGTACCAAGAGACCCAGTACTTC.

The chain links TRBV19 to TRBJ1-6, with 11 bases aligning to TRBD1. This CDR3 has 18 amino acids. Trimming took 6 bases from V and 2 from J; bases not matched to a gene: 9. Germline V CDR1 and CDR2: LNHDA, SQIVND (reference sequence). The CDR3 region has the DNA TGTGCCAGTAGACGGCGGACAGGGGGCCCCACCTATAATTCACCCCTCCACTTT. Residues: CASRRRTGGPTYNSPLHF.